This passage covers 4 T cell receptor beta chains from one sample sequenced in a study of T cell repertoires in cytomegalovirus infection. A single record per CDR3 protein comes from TCRdb applying MiXCR to the reads. The data hold roughly 320,000 distinct CDR3 sequences, with about 8.8% observed a single time. The sequenced material came from PBMCs. These receptors were taken from a human donor in good health (CMV status not recorded). Some clones in this sample may be carry-over from other donors' samples.

The J gene is TRBJ2-3, the V gene TRBV29-1, with 10 bases matching TRBD2. The CDR3 loop spans 15 amino acids. With 4 bases clipped from V and 2 bases from J, the junction kept 6 bases outside the gene matches. Germline values: CDR1 SQVTM, CDR2 ANQGSEA. CDR3 nucleotide sequence: TGCAGCGTTGCGGGAACTAGCGGGACCACAGATACGCAGTATTTT. Protein product: CSVAGTSGTTDTQYF.

This clonotype was recorded many times. The rearrangement joins TRBV7-2 to TRBJ2-6; TRBD1 agrees at 7 bases. Germline CDR1 reads SGHTA; CDR2 reads FQGNSA. There are 16 residues in the CDR3. Trimming cost V 7 bases and J 2 bases; bases outside gene matches: 8. Here the CDR3 DNA reads TGTGCCAGCAACACCCCGACAGGGACTGGGGCCAACGTCCTGACTTTC. This encodes CASNTPTGTGANVLTF.

This clonotype was counted ten times or more. This clone may be a read error of a much larger clone one base away. The J gene is TRBJ1-3, the V gene TRBV2, with unresolved D. Trimming took 8 bases from V and 5 from J, leaving 4 bases between them. This CDR3 has 10 amino acids. Germline CDR1 reads SNHLY; CDR2 reads FYNNEI. The CDR3 bases are TGTGCCAGCGGGAGAAACACCATATATTTT. It is translated as CASGRNTIYF.

This clonotype was picked up many times. The rearrangement joins TRBV10-3 to TRBJ2-7; 10 bases match TRBD1. Germline-derived CDR1 and CDR2 are ENHRY and SYGVKD. This CDR3 is 15 amino acids long. V was pared by 6 bases and J by 6 bases, with 11 bases of the junction left unmatched. This CDR3 reads CAIRGDRGSSAEQYV. For the CDR3, the DNA is TGTGCCATCAGAGGGGACAGGGGTTCCTCAGCCGAGCAGTACGTC.